Reported below is one T cell receptor beta chain. Its target is unknown. The data were taken from a study of CD4 T cells in relation to SARS-CoV-2 and coronaviruses. Overall study: ViraFEST: roughly 9-day antigen culture of PBMCs, then TCR beta CDR3 sequencing.

The CDR3 totals 14 residues. Germline CDR1 is WNHNN and CDR2 is SYGVQD (reference sequence). Trimming left V 5 bases short and J 4 bases short, with 13 bases between. Before the COVID-19 pandemic, during about 2010-2019, CD4+ T cells were taken from unexposed donors. After roughly ten days of culture, CD4+ T cells were isolated. Fresh IL-2 medium replaced half the medium on days 3 and 7. Profiled with immunoSEQ multiplex PCR; TCRdb holds only in-frame clones, not every one. Here the sample spans just under 30,000 clones, 72% being singletons. The chain employs TRBV10-1 and TRBJ2-3; D might be TRBD1 or TRBD2, each matching 6 bases. Sequencing input: CD4+ T cells from PBMCs, cultured in vitro. This TCR derives from a human donor in good health. CDR3 loop: CASSPGGRADTQYF. As DNA, the CDR3 is TGCGCCAGCAGTCCCGGGGGCCGGGCAGATACGCAGTATTTT.